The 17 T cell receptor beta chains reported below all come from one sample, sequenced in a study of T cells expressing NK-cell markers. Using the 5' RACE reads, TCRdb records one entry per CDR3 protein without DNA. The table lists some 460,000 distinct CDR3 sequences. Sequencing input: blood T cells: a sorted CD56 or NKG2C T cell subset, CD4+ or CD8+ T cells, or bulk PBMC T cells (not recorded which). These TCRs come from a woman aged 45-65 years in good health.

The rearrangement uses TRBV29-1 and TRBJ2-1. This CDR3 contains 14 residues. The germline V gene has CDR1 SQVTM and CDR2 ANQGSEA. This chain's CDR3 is CSVAGRTPINEQFF.

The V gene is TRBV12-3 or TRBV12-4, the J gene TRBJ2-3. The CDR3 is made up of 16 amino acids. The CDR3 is CAVILDSPNSTDTQYF.

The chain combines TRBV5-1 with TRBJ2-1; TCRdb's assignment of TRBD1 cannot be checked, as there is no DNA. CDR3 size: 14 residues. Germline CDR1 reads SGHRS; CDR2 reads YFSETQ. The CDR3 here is CASSLAGGKNEQFF.

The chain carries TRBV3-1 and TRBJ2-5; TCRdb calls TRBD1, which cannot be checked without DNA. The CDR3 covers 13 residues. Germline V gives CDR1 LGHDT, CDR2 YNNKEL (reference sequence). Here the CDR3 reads CATILRGGETQYF.

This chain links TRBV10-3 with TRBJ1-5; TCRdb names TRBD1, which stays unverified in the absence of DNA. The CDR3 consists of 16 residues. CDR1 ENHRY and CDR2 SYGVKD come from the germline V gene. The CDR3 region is CAISSTGTEIGKPQHF.

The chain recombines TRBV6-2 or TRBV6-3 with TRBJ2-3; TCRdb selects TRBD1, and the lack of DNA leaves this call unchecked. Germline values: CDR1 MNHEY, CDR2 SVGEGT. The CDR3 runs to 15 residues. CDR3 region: CASSWGTESTDTQYF.

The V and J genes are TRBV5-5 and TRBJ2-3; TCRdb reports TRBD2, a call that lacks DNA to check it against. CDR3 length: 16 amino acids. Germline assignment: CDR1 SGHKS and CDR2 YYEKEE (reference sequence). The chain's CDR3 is CASSTGLAGVTDTQYF. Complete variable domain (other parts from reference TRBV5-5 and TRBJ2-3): DAGVTQSPTHLIKTRGQQVTLRCSPISGHKSVSWYQQVLGQGPQFIFQYYEKEERGRGNFPDRFSARQFPNYSSELNVNALLLGDSALYLCASSTGLAGVTDTQYFGPGTRLTVL.

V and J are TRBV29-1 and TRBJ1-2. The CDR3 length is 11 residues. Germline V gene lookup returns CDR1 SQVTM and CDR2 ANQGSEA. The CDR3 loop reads CSVVVGYGYTF.

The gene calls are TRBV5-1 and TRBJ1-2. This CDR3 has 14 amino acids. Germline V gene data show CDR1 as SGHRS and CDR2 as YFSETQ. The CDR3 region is CASSLRVANYGYTF.

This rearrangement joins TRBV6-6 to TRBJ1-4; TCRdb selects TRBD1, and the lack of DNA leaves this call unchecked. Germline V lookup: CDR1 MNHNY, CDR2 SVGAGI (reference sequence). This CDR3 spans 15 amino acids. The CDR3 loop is CASSLTDIVGEKLFF.

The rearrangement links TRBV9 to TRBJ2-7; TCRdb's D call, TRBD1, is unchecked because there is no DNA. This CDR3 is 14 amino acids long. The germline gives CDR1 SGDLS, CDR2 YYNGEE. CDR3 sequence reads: CASSASRGAEEQYF.

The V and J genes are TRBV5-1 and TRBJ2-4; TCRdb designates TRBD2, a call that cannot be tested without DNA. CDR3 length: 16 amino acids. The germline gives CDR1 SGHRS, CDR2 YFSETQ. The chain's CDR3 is CASSLRPLEAKNIQYF.

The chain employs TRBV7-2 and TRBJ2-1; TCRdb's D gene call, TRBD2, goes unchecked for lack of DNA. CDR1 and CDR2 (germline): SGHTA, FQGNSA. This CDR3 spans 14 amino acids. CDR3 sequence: CASSLAAGAGEQFF.

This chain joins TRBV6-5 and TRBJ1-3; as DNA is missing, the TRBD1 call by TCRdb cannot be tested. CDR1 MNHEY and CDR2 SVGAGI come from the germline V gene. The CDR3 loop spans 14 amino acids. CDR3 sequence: CASSSGTEGNTIYF.

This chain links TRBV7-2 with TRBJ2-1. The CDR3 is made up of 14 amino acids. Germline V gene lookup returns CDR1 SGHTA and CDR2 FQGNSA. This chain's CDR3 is CASSLTLGPNEQFF.

CDR3 in amino acids: CASSPIDEENTEAFF. The chain employs TRBV18 and TRBJ1-1. CDR3 length equals 15 residues. Looked up from germline, CDR1 is KGHSH and CDR2 is LQKENI.

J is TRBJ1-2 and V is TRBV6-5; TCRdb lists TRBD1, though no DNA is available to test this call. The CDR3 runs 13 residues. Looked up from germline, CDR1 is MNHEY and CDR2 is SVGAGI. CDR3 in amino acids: CASGQGQGRGYTF.